These T cell receptor beta chains were read from a single sample in a study of technical replicates of blood from a few donors. This table comes from immunoSEQ multiplex PCR, and its TCRdb copy is limited to in-frame clones, with some not included. The data hold 65,000 to 80,000 clones, with roughly 98% observed a single time. Sample: T cells isolated from PBMCs. These receptors were obtained from a human donor in good health. The CDR3 runs from the conserved cysteine through the conserved F or W.

j_call cdr3_length v_call cdr3_aa
TRBJ2-5 16 TRBV6-5 CASSSGTSGSLETQYF
TRBJ1-5 16 TRBV12-5 CASGPTRQGSNQPQHF
TRBJ2-7 15 TRBV5-1 CASSTTSGRAYEQYF
TRBJ2-5 16 TRBV29-1 CSVESLAGVNEETQYF
TRBJ1-1 15 TRBV7-9 CASSRPERGNTEAFF
TRBJ1-2 15 TRBV9 CASSVRGQGHWGYTF
TRBJ2-6 17 TRBV30 CAWSVQRSSSGANVLTF
TRBJ2-2 13 TRBV10-3 CAMTGTSTGELFF
TRBJ2-3 17 TRBV4-2 CASSQPGLAGPTDTQYF
TRBJ2-2 14 TRBV27 CASSLSGGTGELFF
TRBJ2-1 15 TRBV7-6 CASSLRLDTYNEQFF
TRBJ2-1 16 TRBV11-2 CASSSGTSGRMDEQFF
TRBJ2-7 14 TRBV7-9 CASSFGRETYEQYF
TRBJ1-1 13 TRBV7-3 CASSLGRNTEAFF
TRBJ2-3 13 TRBV14 CASSQLLTDTQYF
TRBJ2-7 15 TRBV13 CASSLGGTGSYEQYF
TRBJ2-7 13 TRBV30 CAWSVSGFYEQYF
TRBJ1-2 14 TRBV6-1 CASSHTGEIYGYTF
TRBJ1-1 16 TRBV4-1 CASSQATGTFFTEAFF
TRBJ2-7 14 TRBV10-2 CASIPTGGLSEQYF
TRBJ2-1 15 TRBV2 CASRGTSEFYNEQFF
TRBJ2-7 12 TRBV11-2 CASSLYRDEQYF
TRBJ1-5 12 TRBV30 CAWGDSNQPQHF
TRBJ1-2 13 TRBV6-6 CASSPQVNYGYTF
TRBJ2-7 15 TRBV7-3 CASSLPGLAAYEQYF
TRBJ2-7 14 TRBV5-1 CASSPIGSSYEQYF
TRBJ2-7 15 TRBV6-6 CASSYSLAPSYEQYF
TRBJ1-4 14 TRBV5-6 CASFLRGINEKLFF
TRBJ2-7 12 TRBV28 CATRQGAYEQYF
TRBJ2-1 16 TRBV11-2 CASSLAGQGAYNEQFF
TRBJ2-7 14 TRBV18 CASSPRQGVHEQYF
TRBJ1-5 17 TRBV27 CASSLFYADRLNQPQHF
TRBJ2-1 12 TRBV29-1 CSVEVLANEQFF
TRBJ2-1 14 TRBV7-8 CASSLEGVWSEQFF
TRBJ2-7 14 TRBV11-3 CASSLEAGIYEQYF
TRBJ1-2 14 TRBV6-6 CASSSTLDTGGYTF
TRBJ2-7 15 TRBV5-1 CASSGTGTGNYEQYF
TRBJ2-1 12 TRBV9 CASGSPYNEQFF
TRBJ2-7 15 TRBV5-1 CASSLDQAALYEQYF
TRBJ2-3 15 TRBV18 CASSPQTSGSDTQYF
TRBJ2-1 10 TRBV20-1 CSAGSDEQFF
TRBJ2-1 14 TRBV30 CACRTSGAPNEQFF
TRBJ1-2 15 TRBV30 CAWTRDRGKGYGYTF
TRBJ2-7 14 TRBV7-8 CASSFRDSSYEQYF
TRBJ2-7 16 TRBV18 CASSSGGQSFSYEQYF
TRBJ2-1 18 TRBV9 CASSVDLGALSSYNEQFF
TRBJ2-1 15 TRBV5-4 CASSLSAGVYNEQFF
TRBJ2-3 14 TRBV7-9 CASSLVLDTDTQYF
TRBJ2-7 16 TRBV27 CASSFSSGESSYEQYF
TRBJ2-1 12 TRBV10-3 CAISGGYNEQFF
TRBJ2-7 14 TRBV27 CASRGTSGRDEQYF
TRBJ2-1 14 TRBV30 CAWRVGTSVNEQFF
TRBJ2-7 14 TRBV9 CATRGGTGSHEQYF